This T cell receptor (beta chain) is drawn from a study of a mutant IDH1 vaccine in newly diagnosed glioma. Study in general: Following radiotherapy alone, or alongside temozolomide cycles, vaccination was started after an interval of 4-6 weeks.

From germline, CDR1 is SGHDT and CDR2 YYEEEE. This CDR3 is 14 amino acids long. Trimming stripped 4 bases from V and 8 bases from J, with 13 bases between. The time point denotes: week 23, last vaccination. Vaccination used 300 ug of mutant IDH1 20-mer peptide per dose, with topical imiquimod. In regard to this clone: Its cognate antigen is unknown.

This table comes from immunoSEQ multiplex PCR, and its TCRdb copy is limited to in-frame clones, with some not included. The table shows about 54,000 clones, with about four fifths occurring only once. The source of this sequence is a middle-aged man with glioma. The sample here was PBMCs, taken from a glioma patient whose treatment included an IDH1 peptide vaccine. The chain combines TRBV5-6 with TRBJ1-6; possibly TRBD1 for D (5 bases). CDR3 region: CASSPWGLYSPLHF. In DNA form, the CDR3 reads TGTGCCAGCAGCCCATGGGGCCTTTATTCACCCCTCCACTTT.